This record concerns one T cell receptor (beta chain) sequence. The antigen is unknown. This sample's treatment: approximately nine-day PBMC culture with coronavirus spike peptide pools or control peptides (ViraFEST assay). ViraFEST sequenced TCRs after peptide-pool expansion of antigen-specific T cells. With fresh IL-2 medium, half the medium was replaced on days 3 and 7. Oncomine TCR Beta short-read sequencing was applied to DNA from cultured CD4+ T cells. From the PCR reads, TCRdb called clonotypes with MiXCR, one entry per CDR3 protein. Of approximately 6,400 distinct CDR3 sequences listed, approximately 77% are singletons. These data originate in a study of vaccination and CD4 T cells after COVID-19. About the study: In the convalescent cohort, there were six males and four females, two of them Hispanic. General study points: Within the convalescent patients, spike mono-reactivity was found in 304 of 307 vaccine-specific clones.

The germline V gene has CDR1 SGHDN and CDR2 FVKESK. Trimming pared 1 base from V and 7 bases from J, leaving 14 bases between. This CDR3 region has 15 residues. This chain connects TRBV14 to TRBJ2-1; D remains ambiguous. Material: CD4+ T cells from blood, cultured in vitro. The sequence was collected from a human donor who had recovered from COVID-19. CDR3 coding DNA: TGTGCCAGCAGCCAAGGGCGGAACCCTGGAAATGAGCAGTTCTTC. Its protein product is CASSQGRNPGNEQFF.